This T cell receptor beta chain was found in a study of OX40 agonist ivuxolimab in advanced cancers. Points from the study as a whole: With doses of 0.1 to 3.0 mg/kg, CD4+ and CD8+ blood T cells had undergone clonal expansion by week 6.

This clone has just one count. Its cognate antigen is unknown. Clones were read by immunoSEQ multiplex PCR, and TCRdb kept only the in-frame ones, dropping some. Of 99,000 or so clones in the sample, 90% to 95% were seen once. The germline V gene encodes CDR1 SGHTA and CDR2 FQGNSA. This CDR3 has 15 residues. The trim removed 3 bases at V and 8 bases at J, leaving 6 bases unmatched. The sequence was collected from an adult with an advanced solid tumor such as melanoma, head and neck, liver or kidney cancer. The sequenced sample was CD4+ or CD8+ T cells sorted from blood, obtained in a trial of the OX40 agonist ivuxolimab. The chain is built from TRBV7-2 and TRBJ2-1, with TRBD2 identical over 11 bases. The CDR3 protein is CASSLVAGGPYEQFF. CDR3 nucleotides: TGTGCCAGCAGCTTGGTAGCGGGAGGGCCCTATGAGCAGTTCTTC.